This T cell receptor beta chain derives from a study of cytomegalovirus exposure and HLA in healthy donors. Overall study results and limits: Through in vitro validation, a few CMV-associated chains were shown to be specific for CMV antigens.

This table comes from immunoSEQ multiplex PCR, and its TCRdb copy is limited to in-frame clones, with some not included. The sample lists approximately 110,000 clones; around 94% were seen once. The V gene's germline CDR1 is SNHLY and CDR2 FYNNEI. V was shortened by 2 bases and J by 7 bases, with 21 bases between the two germline ends. CDR3 size: 17 residues. The validation cohort, a group of over a hundred subjects, included the donors and was separate from the roughly 670-subject first cohort. Remarks on this clone: Its antigen is unknown.

This receptor was obtained from a woman aged 18-30 years in good health and CMV-seronegative. The sample was PBMCs. The V gene is TRBV2, the J gene TRBJ2-1; perhaps TRBD2 as D (7 bases). The CDR3 DNA reads as TGTGCCAGCAGTGAAAGACGGCGCGTAGGGGGGGCGAATGAGCAGTTCTTC. Its protein product is CASSERRRVGGANEQFF. Full variable domain (rest looked up from reference TRBV2 and TRBJ2-1): EPEVTQTPSHQVTQMGQEVILRCVPISNHLYFYWYRQILGQKVEFLVSFYNNEISEKSEIFDDQFSVERPDGSNFTLKIRSTKLEDSAMYFCASSERRRVGGANEQFFGPGTRLTVL.